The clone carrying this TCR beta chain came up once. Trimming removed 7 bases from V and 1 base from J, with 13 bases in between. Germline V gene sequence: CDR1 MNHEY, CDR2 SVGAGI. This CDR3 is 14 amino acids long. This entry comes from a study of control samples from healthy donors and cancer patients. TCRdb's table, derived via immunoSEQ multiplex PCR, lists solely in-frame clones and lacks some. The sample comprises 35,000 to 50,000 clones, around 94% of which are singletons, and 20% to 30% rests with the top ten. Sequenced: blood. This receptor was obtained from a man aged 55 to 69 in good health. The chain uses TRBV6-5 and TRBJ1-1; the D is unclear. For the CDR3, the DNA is TGTGCCAGCACACGGGGAAAGGGGAACACTGAAGCTTTCTTT. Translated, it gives CASTRGKGNTEAFF.